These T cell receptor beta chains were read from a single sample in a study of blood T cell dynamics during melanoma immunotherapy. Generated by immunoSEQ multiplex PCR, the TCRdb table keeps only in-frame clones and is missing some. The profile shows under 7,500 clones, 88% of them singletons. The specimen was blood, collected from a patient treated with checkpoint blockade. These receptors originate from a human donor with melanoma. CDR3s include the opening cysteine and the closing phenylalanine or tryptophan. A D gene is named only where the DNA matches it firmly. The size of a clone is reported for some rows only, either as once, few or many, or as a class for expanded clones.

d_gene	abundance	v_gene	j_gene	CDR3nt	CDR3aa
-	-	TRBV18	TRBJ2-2	TGTGCCAGCTCACCACCGCCGTGGTCCGGGTCAGCCGGGGAGCTGTTTTTT	CASSPPPWSGSAGELFF
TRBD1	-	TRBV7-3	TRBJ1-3	TGTGCCAGCAGCTTTGCAGGGGGGCTTCCGCCGGGCACCATATATTTT	CASSFAGGLPPGTIYF
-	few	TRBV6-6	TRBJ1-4	TGTGCCAGCAGTACCACCGCCACAGGAGCGAATGAAAAACTGTTTTTT	CASSTTATGANEKLFF
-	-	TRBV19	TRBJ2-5	TGTGCCAGTAGTATCGGGGGCCTCCAAGAGACCCAGTACTTC	CASSIGGLQETQYF
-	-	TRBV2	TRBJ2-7	TGTGCCAGCAGTGAGTACAGCGACTCCTACGAGCAGTACTTC	CASSEYSDSYEQYF
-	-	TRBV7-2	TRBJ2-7	TGTGCCAGCAGAGCCACATATTCCTACGAGCAGTACTTC	CASRATYSYEQYF
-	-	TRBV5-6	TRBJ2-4	TGTGCCAGCAGCTTGGCGCAGGAAAACATTCAGTACTTC	CASSLAQENIQYF
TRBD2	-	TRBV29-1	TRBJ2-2	TGCAGCGTTGAGACCAGCGGGGGCTACACCGGGGAGCTGTTTTTT	CSVETSGGYTGELFF
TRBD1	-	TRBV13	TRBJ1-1	TGTGCCAGCAGCTGGACAGGGGAGTTCGCTTTCTTT	CASSWTGEFAFF
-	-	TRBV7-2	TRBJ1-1	TGTGCCAGCAGCCCGCGACAGGAAGCTTTCTTT	CASSPRQEAFF
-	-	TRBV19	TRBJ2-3	TGTGCCAGTAGTATAGGGCGGGTTGGAAGAGATACGCAGTATTTT	CASSIGRVGRDTQYF
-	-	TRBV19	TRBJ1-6	TGTGCCAGTAGTGATAACCCGGGATCCGGTTCACCCCTCCACTTT	CASSDNPGSGSPLHF
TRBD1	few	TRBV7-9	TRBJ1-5	TGTGCCAGCAGCTTAACAGGGGGCAGTCAGCCCCAGCATTTT	CASSLTGGSQPQHF
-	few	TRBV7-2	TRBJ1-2	TGTGCCAGCAGGGGGCCCTTTAGGGTAGGCTACACCTTC	CASRGPFRVGYTF
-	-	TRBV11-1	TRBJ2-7	TGTGCCAGCAGCTTAACTGCGAATCCCGGCGGGCAGTACTTC	CASSLTANPGGQYF
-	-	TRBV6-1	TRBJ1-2	TGTGCCAGCAGTGAAGCGGGACACTATGGCTACACCTTC	CASSEAGHYGYTF
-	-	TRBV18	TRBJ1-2	TGTGCCAGCTCACCAGGAGGGGACATCACCTATGGCTACACCTTC	CASSPGGDITYGYTF